The rows below give T cell receptor beta chains drawn from one sample of a study of T cell responses to AZD1222 COVID-19 vaccine. Assay: immunoSEQ multiplex PCR; the TCRdb copy retains only in-frame clones and omits some. The table has some 150,000 clones, 92% seen once. Sequences were derived from peripheral blood, sampled 28 days after the second AZD1222 dose. The receptors shown here come from an adult who received the AZD1222 COVID-19 vaccine. The CDR3 runs from the conserved cysteine through the conserved F or W.

TRBV4-3	TRBJ2-1	CASSTFRSYNEQFF
TRBV2	TRBJ2-7	CASSEVVREYEQYF
TRBV3-1/TRBV3-2	TRBJ1-1	CASSPFPGQGKVEAFF
TRBV19	TRBJ1-5	CATRVSNQPQHF
TRBV27	TRBJ1-5	CASSLQEGNQPQHF
TRBV30	TRBJ1-5	CAWSVTLGQLSNQPQHF
TRBV19	TRBJ1-1	CASNPGAGRIPDNMNTEAFF
TRBV5-1	TRBJ2-7	CASSLARQATYEQYF
TRBV30	TRBJ1-6	CAWGDRTFNNSPLHF
TRBV12-3/TRBV12-4	TRBJ1-5	CASNTDRNQPQHF
TRBV5-1	TRBJ2-7	CASSLDPSGSSYEQYF
TRBV19	TRBJ1-1	CASSTSGLLDTEAFF
TRBV7-2	TRBJ2-3	CASSSRTVTDTQYF
TRBV5-4	TRBJ2-3	CASSLELASTDTQYF
TRBV6-1	TRBJ1-2	CASSEALDRGRYGYTF
TRBV5-6	TRBJ1-2	CASSPMTAPGGYTF
TRBV12-3/TRBV12-4	TRBJ2-1	CASSSGGAKQFF
TRBV28	TRBJ1-2	CASRTTYGYTF
TRBV15	TRBJ2-1	CATSRDGTGDNEQFF
TRBV28	TRBJ1-2	CVVGVQRYGYTF
TRBV16	TRBJ2-7	CASSQRAGGVEQYF
TRBV7-9	TRBJ1-1	CASSYWDSMNTEAFF
TRBV6-2/TRBV6-3	TRBJ2-7	CASSYSGQLGRQLSEQYF
TRBV28	TRBJ1-1	CASSYPGQNTEAFF
TRBV7-9	TRBJ1-1	CASSPGGYTEAFF
TRBV6-5	TRBJ2-7	CASGVYEQYF
TRBV27	TRBJ1-4	CASSLSRGSNEKLFF
TRBV19	TRBJ1-1	CASSIVLSSPGTGGNEAFF
TRBV24-1	TRBJ2-1	CATSDFGHEQFF
TRBV11-2	TRBJ2-1	CASSLGRRTSYNEQFF